This TCR beta chain comes out of a study of T cell changes during pregnancy in multiple sclerosis. There are 20 residues in the CDR3. Germline CDR1 SGHRS, CDR2 YFSETQ. The junction had 23 bases not matched to a gene; V was cut back by 4 bases and J by 5 bases. The data were produced by immunoSEQ multiplex PCR, yet TCRdb's version contains in-frame clones alone and is incomplete. Of 45,000 or so clones in the sample, about 90% were seen once. This chain links TRBV5-1 with TRBJ1-1; 10 nucleotides line up with TRBD1. Specimen: peripheral blood, collected in the first trimester of pregnancy. This TCR came from a female donor with multiple sclerosis, enrolled in a pregnancy study. Written as DNA, the CDR3 is TGCGCCAGCAGCCTCGGGTTGACAGGGGGCCGGGGGAGGCATGGGACTGAAGCTTTCTTT. Its protein is CASSLGLTGGRGRHGTEAFF.